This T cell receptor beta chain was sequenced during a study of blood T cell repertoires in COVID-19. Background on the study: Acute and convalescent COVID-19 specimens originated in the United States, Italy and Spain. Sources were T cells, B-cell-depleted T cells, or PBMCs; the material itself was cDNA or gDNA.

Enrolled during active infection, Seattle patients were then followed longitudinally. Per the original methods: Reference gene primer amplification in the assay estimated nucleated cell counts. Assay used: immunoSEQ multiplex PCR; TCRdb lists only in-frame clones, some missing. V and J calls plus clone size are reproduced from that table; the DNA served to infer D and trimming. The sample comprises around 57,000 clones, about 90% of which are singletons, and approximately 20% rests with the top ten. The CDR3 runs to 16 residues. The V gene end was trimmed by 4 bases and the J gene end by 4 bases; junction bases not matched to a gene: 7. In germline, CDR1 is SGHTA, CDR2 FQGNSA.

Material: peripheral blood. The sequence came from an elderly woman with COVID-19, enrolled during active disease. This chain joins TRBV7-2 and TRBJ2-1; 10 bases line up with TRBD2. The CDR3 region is CASSSLLAGAYNEQFF. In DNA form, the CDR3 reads TGTGCCAGCAGCTCCCTCCTAGCGGGGGCTTACAATGAGCAGTTCTTC.